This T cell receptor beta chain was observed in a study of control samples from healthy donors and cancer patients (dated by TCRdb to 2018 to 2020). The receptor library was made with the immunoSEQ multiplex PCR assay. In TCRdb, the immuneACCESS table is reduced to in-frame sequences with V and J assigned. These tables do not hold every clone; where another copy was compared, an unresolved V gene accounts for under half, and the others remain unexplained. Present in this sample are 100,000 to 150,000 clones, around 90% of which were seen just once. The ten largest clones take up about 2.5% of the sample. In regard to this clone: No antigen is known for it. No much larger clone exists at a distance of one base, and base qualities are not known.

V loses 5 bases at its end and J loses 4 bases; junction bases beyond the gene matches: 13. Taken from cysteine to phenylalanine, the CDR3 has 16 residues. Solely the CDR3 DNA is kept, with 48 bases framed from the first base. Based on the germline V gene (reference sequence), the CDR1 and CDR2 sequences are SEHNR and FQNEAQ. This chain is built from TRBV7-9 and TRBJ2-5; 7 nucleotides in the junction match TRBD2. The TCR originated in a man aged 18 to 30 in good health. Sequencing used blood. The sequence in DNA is TGTGCCAGCAGCCCCCCGGGGCGGGGGATCGGAGAGACCCAGTACTTC. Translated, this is CASSPPGRGIGETQYF.